Included here is one T cell receptor beta chain sequence, with context. The antigen is undetermined. CDR1 and CDR2 from the germline V gene are SGHRS and YFSETQ. V lost 0 bases and J 0 bases, leaving 13 bases between the germline ends. This CDR3 has 17 amino acids. This entry belongs to a study of cytomegalovirus exposure and HLA in healthy donors. Study results and limitations: Listed as cytomegalovirus-associated were 170 or so TCR beta chains. TCR beta V segments were, for the most part, productive about 87% or about 30% of the time in an earlier analysis.

PCR employed 60 Vbeta and 13 Jbeta primers. The method was immunoSEQ multiplex PCR; TCRdb's version includes in-frame clones alone and lacks a portion of them. Of 150,000 to 200,000 clones in the sample, roughly 71% were seen once. This sequence joins TRBV5-1 and TRBJ1-5, with a weak D call TRBD1 (5 bases). The sequencing sample was made of PBMCs. The receptor comes from a girl aged 10-17 years in good health and CMV-seronegative. CDR3 nucleotides: TGCGCCAGCAGCTTGGGGGGCCTACAGGATAGCAATCAGCCCCAGCATTTT. This sequence encodes CASSLGGLQDSNQPQHF. Based on the CDR3 plus reference TRBV5-1 and TRBJ1-5, the full variable domain is KAGVTQTPRYLIKTRGQQVTLSCSPISGHRSVSWYQQTPGQGLQFLFEYFSETQRNKGNFPGRFSGRQFSNSRSEMNVSTLELGDSALYLCASSLGGLQDSNQPQHFGDGTRLSIL.